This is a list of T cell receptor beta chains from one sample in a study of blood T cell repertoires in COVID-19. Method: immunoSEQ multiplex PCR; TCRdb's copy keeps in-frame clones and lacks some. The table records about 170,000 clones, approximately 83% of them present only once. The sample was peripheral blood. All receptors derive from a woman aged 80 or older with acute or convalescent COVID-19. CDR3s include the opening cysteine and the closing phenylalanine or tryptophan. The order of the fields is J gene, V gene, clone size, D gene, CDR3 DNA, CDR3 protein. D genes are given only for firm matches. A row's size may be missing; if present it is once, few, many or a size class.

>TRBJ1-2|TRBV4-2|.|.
TGTGCCAGCAGCCAAGAAGGGGCCCACTATGGCTACACCTTC
CASSQEGAHYGYTF
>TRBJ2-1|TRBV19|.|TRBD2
TGTGCCAGTAGGAGAGACCAAAGCGGGGCCACCTACAATGAGCAGTTCTTC
CASRRDQSGATYNEQFF
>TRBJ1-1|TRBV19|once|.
TGTGCCAGTAGTATAGGACAGCGCACTGAAGCTTTCTTT
CASSIGQRTEAFF
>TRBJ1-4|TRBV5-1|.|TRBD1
TGCGCCAGCAGCGTCGGACAGGGAGGAGAAAAACTGTTTTTT
CASSVGQGGEKLFF
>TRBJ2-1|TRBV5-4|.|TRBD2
TGTGCCAGCAGCGCGGGACTAGCGGGGCGAAATGAGCAGTTCTTC
CASSAGLAGRNEQFF
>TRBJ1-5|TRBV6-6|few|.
TGTGCCAGCAACCCCCGGGGTTTCGGCAATCAGCCCCAGCATTTT
CASNPRGFGNQPQHF
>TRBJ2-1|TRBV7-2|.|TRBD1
TGTGCCAGCAGCCAACCGAGACCGGGACAGGGGATCAATGAGCAGTTCTTC
CASSQPRPGQGINEQFF
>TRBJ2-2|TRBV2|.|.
TGTGCCAGCAGGGAATTAACAGGGACCGGGGAGCTGTTTTTT
CASRELTGTGELFF
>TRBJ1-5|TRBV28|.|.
TGTGCCAGCAGTAGTTTGGGCAGCAATCAGCCCCAGCATTTT
CASSSLGSNQPQHF
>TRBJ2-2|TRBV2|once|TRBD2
TGTGCCAGCAATCCGGGACTAGCGGAGACCGGGGAGCTGTTTTTT
CASNPGLAETGELFF
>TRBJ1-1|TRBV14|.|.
TGTGCCAGCAGCGGCAACATGAACACTGAAGCTTTCTTT
CASSGNMNTEAFF
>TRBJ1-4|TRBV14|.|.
TGTGCCAGCAGCCAGGCTATAGGGGAAGGGCTGTTTTTT
CASSQAIGEGLFF
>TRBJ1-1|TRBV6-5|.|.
TGTGCCAGCAGATCCGACTGGAGGGACACTGAAGCTTTCTTT
CASRSDWRDTEAFF
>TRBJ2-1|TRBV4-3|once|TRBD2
TGCGCCAGCAGCCAAGATCGAGCGGGGGGAGATGAGCAGTTCTTC
CASSQDRAGGDEQFF
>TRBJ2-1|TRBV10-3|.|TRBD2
TGTGCCACAGGGGACGGGAGGGCCAAAGGTGAGCAGTTCTTC
CATGDGRAKGEQFF
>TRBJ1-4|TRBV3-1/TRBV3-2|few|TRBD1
TGTGCCAGCAGCCAGCTGGGGACAGGGGACGAAAAACTGTTTTTT
CASSQLGTGDEKLFF
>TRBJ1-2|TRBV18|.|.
TGTGCCAGCTCACCACCTCATGACTATGGCTACACCTTC
CASSPPHDYGYTF
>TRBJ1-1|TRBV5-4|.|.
TGTGCCAGCAGATATGTGGGGGGGGGTGACACTGAAGCTTTCTTT
CASRYVGGGDTEAFF
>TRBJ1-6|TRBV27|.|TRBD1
TGTGCCAGCAGTTGGGACAGGCTCAATTCACCCCTCCACTTT
CASSWDRLNSPLHF
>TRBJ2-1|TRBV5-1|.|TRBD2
TGCGCCAGCAGCTTTGGTTCGGCGGGAGGGTTTCATGAGCAGTTCTTC
CASSFGSAGGFHEQFF
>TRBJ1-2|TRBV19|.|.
TGTGCCAGTAGTATTTCTCCCCAGGGGCCATCGGGGAATGGCTACACCTTC
CASSISPQGPSGNGYTF
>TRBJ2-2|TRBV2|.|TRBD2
TGTGCCAGCAGCGGACTAGCGGGAGACGACACCGGGGAGCTGTTTTTT
CASSGLAGDDTGELFF
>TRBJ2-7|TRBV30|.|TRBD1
TGTGCCGGAGGACAGGGCCCCTACGAGCAGTACTTC
CAGGQGPYEQYF
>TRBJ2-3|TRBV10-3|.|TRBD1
TGTGCCATCAGTGAGTCGCGAGGACAGGGAACAGATACGCAGTATTTT
CAISESRGQGTDTQYF
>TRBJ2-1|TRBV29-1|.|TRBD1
TGCAGCGTCAATCCGGAGGGACAGGTGGTATGGGAGCAGTTCTTC
CSVNPEGQVVWEQFF
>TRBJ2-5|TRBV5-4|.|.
TGTGCCAGCAGCTCATCCCCCGGAGAGACCCAGTACTTC
CASSSSPGETQYF
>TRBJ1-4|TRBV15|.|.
TGTGCCACCAGCAGAGATATGGCGGGGCAGGGCGATGAAAAACTGTTTTTT
CATSRDMAGQGDEKLFF
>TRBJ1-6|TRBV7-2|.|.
TGTGCCAGCAGCCCCACCCGGACTGGTTCACCCCTCCACTTT
CASSPTRTGSPLHF
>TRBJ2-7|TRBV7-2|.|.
TGTGCCAGCAGCTTTACGTTTTTAGACGAGCAGTACTTC
CASSFTFLDEQYF
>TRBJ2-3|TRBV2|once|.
TGTGCCAGCAGTGAAGCGCGGGGATTGGATACGCAGTATTTT
CASSEARGLDTQYF
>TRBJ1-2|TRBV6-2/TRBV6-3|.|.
TGTGCCAGCAGTTACTCGAGAAGGGGCGACTATGGCTACACCTTC
CASSYSRRGDYGYTF
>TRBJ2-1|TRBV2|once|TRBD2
TGTGCCAGCAGCGTTGGGACTAGCGGGGGGTACAATGAGCAGTTCTTC
CASSVGTSGGYNEQFF
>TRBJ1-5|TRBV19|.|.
TGTGCCAGTATTTCATCCCGGGACTACGGTCAGCCCCAGCATTTT
CASISSRDYGQPQHF
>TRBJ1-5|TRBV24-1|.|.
TGTGCCACCAGTGACCCGGGGTCTCATCAGCCCCAGCATTTT
CATSDPGSHQPQHF
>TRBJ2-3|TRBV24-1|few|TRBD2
TGTGCCACCAGTGACCCTACTAGCGGGGGACCCACAGATACGCAGTATTTT
CATSDPTSGGPTDTQYF
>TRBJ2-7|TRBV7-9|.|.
TGTGCCAGCAGCTTCTTATCGCGGGAGCAGTACTTC
CASSFLSREQYF
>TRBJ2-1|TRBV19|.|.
TGTGCCAGTGGGCAAACTCCGGGAAACAATGAGCAGTTCTTC
CASGQTPGNNEQFF
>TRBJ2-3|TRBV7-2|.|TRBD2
TGTGCCAGCAGCCCCACTAGCGGGGGCCCCACAGATACGCAGTATTTT
CASSPTSGGPTDTQYF
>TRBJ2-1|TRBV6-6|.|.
TGTGCCAGCACTTCAACAGGTTCGGTCAGAAATGAGCAGTTCTTC
CASTSTGSVRNEQFF
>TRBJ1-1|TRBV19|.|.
TGTGCCAGTAGAAATCAGGGGCTGAACACTGAAGCTTTCTTT
CASRNQGLNTEAFF
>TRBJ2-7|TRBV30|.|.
TGTGCCTGGAGTCGCAGGGGAAGCTACGAGCAGTACTTC
CAWSRRGSYEQYF
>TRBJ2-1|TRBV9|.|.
TGTGCCAGCAGCGTAGAGTTCCGGAGCTCCTACAATGAGCAGTTCTTC
CASSVEFRSSYNEQFF
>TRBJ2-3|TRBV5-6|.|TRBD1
TGTGCCAGCAGCCGAACGAGGGTCAGGGGGTTAGATTTT
CASSRTRVRGLDF
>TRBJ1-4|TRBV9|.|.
TGTGCCAGCAGCGTAGGAGGGAGGACAGAAAAACTGTTTTTT
CASSVGGRTEKLFF
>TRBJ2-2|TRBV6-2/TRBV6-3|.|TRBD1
TGTGCCAGCAGCACGGGACAGGACACCGGGGAGCTGTTTTTT
CASSTGQDTGELFF
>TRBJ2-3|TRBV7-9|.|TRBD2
TGTGCCAGCGGGACTAGCGAATACCAAACTAGCACAGATACGCAGTATTTT
CASGTSEYQTSTDTQYF
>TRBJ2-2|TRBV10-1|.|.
TGCGCCAGCAGGGTGAACCGCCGTCGGACCGGGGAGCTGTTTTTT
CASRVNRRRTGELFF
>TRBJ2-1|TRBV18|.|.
TGTGCCAGCTCACCACTGGGTAGTGAGGAGCCCTACAATGAGCAGTTCTTC
CASSPLGSEEPYNEQFF
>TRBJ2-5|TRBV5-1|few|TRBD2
TGCGCCAGCAGCTTGGAGACTAGCTTTCAAGAGACCCAGTACTTC
CASSLETSFQETQYF
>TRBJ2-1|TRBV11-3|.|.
TGTGCCAGCAGCCCTGGAGGGGGCGGGTACAATGAGCAGTTCTTC
CASSPGGGGYNEQFF
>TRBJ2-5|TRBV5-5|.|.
TGTGCCAGCAGCTTGGACGGGGTTTTAGAGACCCAGTACTTC
CASSLDGVLETQYF